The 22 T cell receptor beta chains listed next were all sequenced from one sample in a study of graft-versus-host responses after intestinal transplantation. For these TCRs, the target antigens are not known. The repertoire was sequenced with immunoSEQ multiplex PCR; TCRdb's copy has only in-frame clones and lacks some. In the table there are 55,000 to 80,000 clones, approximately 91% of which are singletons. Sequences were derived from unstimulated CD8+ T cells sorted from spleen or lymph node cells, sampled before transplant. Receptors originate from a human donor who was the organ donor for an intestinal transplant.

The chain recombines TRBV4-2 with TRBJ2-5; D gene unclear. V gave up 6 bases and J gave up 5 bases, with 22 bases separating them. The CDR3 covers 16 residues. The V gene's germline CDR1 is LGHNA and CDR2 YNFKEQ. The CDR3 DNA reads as TGTGCCAGCAGTCCCTCCGAGTCTTCTGGTGCGGAGACCCAGTACTTC. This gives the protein CASSPSESSGAETQYF.

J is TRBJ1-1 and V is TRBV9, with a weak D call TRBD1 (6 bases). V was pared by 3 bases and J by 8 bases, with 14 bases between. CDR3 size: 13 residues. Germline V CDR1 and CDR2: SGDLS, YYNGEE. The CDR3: CASSAAGVREAFF. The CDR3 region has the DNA TGTGCCAGCAGCGCCGCAGGGGTTCGGGAAGCTTTCTTT.

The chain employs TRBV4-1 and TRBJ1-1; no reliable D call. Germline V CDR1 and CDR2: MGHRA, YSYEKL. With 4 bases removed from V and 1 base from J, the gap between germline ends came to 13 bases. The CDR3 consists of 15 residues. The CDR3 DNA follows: TGCGCCAGCAGCCGAGGACTGGAAGGGAACACTGAAGCTTTCTTT. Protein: CASSRGLEGNTEAFF.

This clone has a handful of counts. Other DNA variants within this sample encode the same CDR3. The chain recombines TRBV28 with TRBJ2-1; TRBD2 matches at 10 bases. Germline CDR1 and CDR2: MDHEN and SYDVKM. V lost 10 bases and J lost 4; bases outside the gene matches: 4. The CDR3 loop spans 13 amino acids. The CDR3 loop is CAIGLADYNEQFF. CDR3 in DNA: TGTGCCATAGGACTAGCGGATTACAATGAGCAGTTCTTC.

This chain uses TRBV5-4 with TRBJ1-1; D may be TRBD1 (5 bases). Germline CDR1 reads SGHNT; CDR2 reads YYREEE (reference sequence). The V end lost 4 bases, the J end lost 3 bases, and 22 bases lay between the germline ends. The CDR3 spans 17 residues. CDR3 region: CASSPAIEGVHDTEAFF. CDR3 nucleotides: TGTGCCAGCAGCCCAGCAATTGAAGGGGTTCACGACACTGAAGCTTTCTTT.

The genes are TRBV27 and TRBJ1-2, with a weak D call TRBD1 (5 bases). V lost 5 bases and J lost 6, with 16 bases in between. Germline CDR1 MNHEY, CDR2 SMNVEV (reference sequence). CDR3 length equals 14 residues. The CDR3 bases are TGTGCCAGCAGTGAGAGAGGGACTCTGGATGGCTACACCTTC. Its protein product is CASSERGTLDGYTF.

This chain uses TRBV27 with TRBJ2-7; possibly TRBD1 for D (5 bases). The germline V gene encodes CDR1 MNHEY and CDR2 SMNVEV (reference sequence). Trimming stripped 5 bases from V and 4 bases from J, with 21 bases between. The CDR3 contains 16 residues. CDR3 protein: CASSLMATRVYYEQYF. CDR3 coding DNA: TGTGCCAGCAGTCTAATGGCCACCAGGGTTTATTACGAGCAGTACTTC.

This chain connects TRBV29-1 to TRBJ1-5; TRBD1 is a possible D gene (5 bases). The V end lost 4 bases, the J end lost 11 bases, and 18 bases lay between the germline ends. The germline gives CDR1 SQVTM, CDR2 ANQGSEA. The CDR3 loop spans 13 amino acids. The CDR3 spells CSVALGHGFSQHF. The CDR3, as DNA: TGCAGCGTTGCGTTGGGGCACGGCTTTTCCCAGCATTTT.

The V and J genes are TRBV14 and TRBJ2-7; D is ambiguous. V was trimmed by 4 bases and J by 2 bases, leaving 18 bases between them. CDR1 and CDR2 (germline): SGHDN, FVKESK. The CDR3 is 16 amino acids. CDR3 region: CASSLSHEAIPYEQYF. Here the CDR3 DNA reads TGTGCCAGCAGCCTCTCCCACGAGGCCATCCCCTACGAGCAGTACTTC.

The CDR3 loop is CATRVVGNTIYF. The CDR3, as DNA: TGTGCCACCCGGGTAGTTGGAAACACCATATATTTT. The chain is built from TRBV2 and TRBJ1-3; D gene ambiguous. The V gene's germline CDR1 is SNHLY and CDR2 FYNNEI. The CDR3 extends over 12 amino acids. V gave up 10 bases and J gave up 3 bases, with 10 bases separating them.

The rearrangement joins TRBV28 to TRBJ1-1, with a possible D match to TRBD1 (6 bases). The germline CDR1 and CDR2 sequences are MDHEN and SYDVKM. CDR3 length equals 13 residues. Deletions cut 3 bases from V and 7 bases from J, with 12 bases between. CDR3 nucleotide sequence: TGTGCCAGCAGTTTCCAGGGACACTATGAAGCTTTCTTT. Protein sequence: CASSFQGHYEAFF.

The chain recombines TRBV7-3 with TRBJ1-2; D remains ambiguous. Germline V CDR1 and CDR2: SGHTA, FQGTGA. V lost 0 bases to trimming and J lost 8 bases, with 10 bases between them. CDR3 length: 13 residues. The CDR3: CASSLTPYWGYTF. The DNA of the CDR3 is TGTGCCAGCAGCTTAACCCCCTACTGGGGCTACACCTTC.

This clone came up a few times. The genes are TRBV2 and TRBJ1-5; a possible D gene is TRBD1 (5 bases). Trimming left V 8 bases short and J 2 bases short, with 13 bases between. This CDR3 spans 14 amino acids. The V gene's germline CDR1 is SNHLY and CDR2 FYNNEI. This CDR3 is CASGTQDRNQPQHF. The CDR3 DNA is TGTGCCAGCGGTACACAGGACCGCAATCAGCCCCAGCATTTT. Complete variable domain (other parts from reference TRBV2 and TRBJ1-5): EPEVTQTPSHQVTQMGQEVILRCVPISNHLYFYWYRQILGQKVEFLVSFYNNEISEKSEIFDDQFSVERPDGSNFTLKIRSTKLEDSAMYFCASGTQDRNQPQHFGDGTRLSIL.

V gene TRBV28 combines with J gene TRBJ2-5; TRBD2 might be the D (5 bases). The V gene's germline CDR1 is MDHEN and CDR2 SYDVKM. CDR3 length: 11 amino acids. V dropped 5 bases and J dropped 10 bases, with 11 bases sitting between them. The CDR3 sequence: CASSLGIDQYF. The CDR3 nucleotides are TGTGCCAGCAGTCTCGGGATAGACCAGTACTTC.

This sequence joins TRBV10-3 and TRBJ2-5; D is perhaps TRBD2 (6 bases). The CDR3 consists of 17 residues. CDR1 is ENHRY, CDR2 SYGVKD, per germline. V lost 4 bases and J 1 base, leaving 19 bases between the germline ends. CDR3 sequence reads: CAISGVGGEEGQETQYF. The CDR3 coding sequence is TGTGCCATCAGTGGTGTTGGAGGGGAGGAGGGCCAAGAGACCCAGTACTTC.

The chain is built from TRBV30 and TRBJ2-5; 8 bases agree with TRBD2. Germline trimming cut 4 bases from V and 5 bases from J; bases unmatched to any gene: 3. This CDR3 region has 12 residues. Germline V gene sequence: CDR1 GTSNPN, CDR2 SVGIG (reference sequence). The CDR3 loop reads CAWKRESETQYF. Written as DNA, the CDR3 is TGTGCCTGGAAGCGGGAGTCGGAGACCCAGTACTTC.

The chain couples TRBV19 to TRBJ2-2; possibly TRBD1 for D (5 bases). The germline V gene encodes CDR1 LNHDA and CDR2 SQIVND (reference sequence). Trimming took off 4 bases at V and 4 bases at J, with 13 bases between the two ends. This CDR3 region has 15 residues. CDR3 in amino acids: CASSTLSTATGELFF. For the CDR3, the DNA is TGTGCCAGTAGTACGCTCTCGACAGCCACCGGGGAGCTGTTTTTT. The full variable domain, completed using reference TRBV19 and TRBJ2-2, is DGGITQSPKYLFRKEGQNVTLSCEQNLNHDAMYWYRQDPGQGLRLIYYSQIVNDFQKGDIAEGYSVSREKKESFPLTVTSAQKNPTAFYLCASSTLSTATGELFFGEGSRLTVL.

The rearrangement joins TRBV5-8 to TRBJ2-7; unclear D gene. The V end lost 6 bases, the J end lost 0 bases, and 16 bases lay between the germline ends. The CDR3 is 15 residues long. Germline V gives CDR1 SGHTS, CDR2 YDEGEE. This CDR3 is CASTPFGYSSYEQYF. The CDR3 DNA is TGTGCCAGCACTCCCTTCGGGTATAGCTCCTACGAGCAGTACTTC.

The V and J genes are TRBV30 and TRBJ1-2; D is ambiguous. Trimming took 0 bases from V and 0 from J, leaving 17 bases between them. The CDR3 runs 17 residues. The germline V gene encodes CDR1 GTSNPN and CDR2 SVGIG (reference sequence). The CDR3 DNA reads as TGTGCCTGGAGTGTAAATAACATCGGGTTAGCTAACTATGGCTACACCTTC. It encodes CAWSVNNIGLANYGYTF.

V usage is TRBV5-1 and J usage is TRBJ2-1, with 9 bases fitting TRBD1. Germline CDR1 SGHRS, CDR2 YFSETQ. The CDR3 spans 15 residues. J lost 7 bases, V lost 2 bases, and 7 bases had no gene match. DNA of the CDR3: TGCGCCAGCAGCTTTTACAGGGGGCTTAGGAATGAGCAGTTCTTC. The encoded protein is CASSFYRGLRNEQFF. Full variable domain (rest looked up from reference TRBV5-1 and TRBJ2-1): KAGVTQTPRYLIKTRGQQVTLSCSPISGHRSVSWYQQTPGQGLQFLFEYFSETQRNKGNFPGRFSGRQFSNSRSEMNVSTLELGDSALYLCASSFYRGLRNEQFFGPGTRLTVL.

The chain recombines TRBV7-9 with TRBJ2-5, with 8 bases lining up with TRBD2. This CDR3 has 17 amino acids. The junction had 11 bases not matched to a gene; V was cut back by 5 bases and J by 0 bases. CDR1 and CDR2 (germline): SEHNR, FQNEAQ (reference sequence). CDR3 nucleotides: TGTGCCAGCAGCGTAAGCTCACTAGCGGCCTACCAAGAGACCCAGTACTTC. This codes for CASSVSSLAAYQETQYF.

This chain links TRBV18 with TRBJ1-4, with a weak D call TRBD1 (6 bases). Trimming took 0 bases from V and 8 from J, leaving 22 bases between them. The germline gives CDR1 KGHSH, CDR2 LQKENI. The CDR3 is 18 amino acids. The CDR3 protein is CASSPPLGRGAAGEKLFF. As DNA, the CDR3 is TGTGCCAGCTCACCACCGTTGGGCAGGGGCGCTGCAGGCGAAAAACTGTTTTTT.